These 10 T cell receptor beta chains were sequenced from one sample in a study of T-cell memory formation after mild COVID-19. TCRdb passed the 5' RACE reads through MiXCR, listing each CDR3 protein once. The sample carries roughly 500,000 distinct CDR3 sequences, around 21% recorded once. Sequencing used PBMCs or a T cell subset sorted from them (not recorded which). Source of these receptors: an adult woman who had mild COVID-19 (a few samples of this study predate the infection). Cell type and time point are not known.

The rearrangement uses TRBV16 and TRBJ2-1; 9 positions match TRBD1. After removal of 3 bases from V and 8 bases from J, the junction contained 5 bases not matched to a gene. The CDR3 is made up of 14 amino acids. From germline, CDR1 is KGHSY and CDR2 FQNENV. The DNA of the CDR3 is TGTGCCAGCAGCCACTTCCGGGACAGGGATGAGCAGTTCTTC. It is translated as CASSHFRDRDEQFF.

V usage is TRBV6-5 and J usage is TRBJ2-2; D gene unclear. The V end lost 6 bases, the J end lost 7 bases, and 15 bases lay between the germline ends. CDR3 length equals 14 residues. Germline CDR1 and CDR2: MNHEY and SVGAGI. The CDR3 sequence is CASSSTPWGGELFF. Written as DNA, the CDR3 is TGTGCCAGCAGCTCGACTCCATGGGGCGGGGAGCTGTTTTTT.

This clonotype was seen a few times. The chain carries TRBV12-3 or TRBV12-4 and TRBJ2-3, with D perhaps being TRBD1 or TRBD2 (6 bases each). The CDR3 runs 16 residues. Trimming stripped 6 bases from V and 1 base from J, with 17 bases between. The CDR3 protein is CASRAGGRARTDTQYF. In nucleotides, the CDR3 is TGTGCCAGCAGGGCCGGGGGCAGGGCCCGCACAGATACGCAGTATTTT.

This clonotype was seen a few times. V and J are TRBV24-1 and TRBJ2-1, with 8 bases aligning to TRBD1. Germline V gives CDR1 KGHDR, CDR2 SFDVKD. V gave up 3 bases and J gave up 0 bases; unmatched junction bases: 6. This CDR3 is built from 17 residues. The DNA of the CDR3 is TGTGCCACCAGTGATGTCTTACAGGGGGTCTCCTACAATGAGCAGTTCTTC. Amino acid sequence: CATSDVLQGVSYNEQFF.

This clonotype was seen more than once but under ten times. The V call is TRBV7-9, the J call TRBJ2-1, with unresolved D. Germline CDR1 SEHNR, CDR2 FQNEAQ (reference sequence). The CDR3 length is 14 residues. The V and J ends lost 5 bases and 2 bases respectively, with 10 bases between them. Here the CDR3 reads CASSPPVTYNEQFF. For the CDR3, the DNA is TGTGCCAGCAGCCCCCCCGTTACCTACAATGAGCAGTTCTTC.

The V and J genes are TRBV10-3 and TRBJ2-4, with a possible D match to TRBD1 (6 bases). CDR1 is ENHRY and CDR2 is SYGVKD in the germline V gene. The CDR3 length is 15 residues. The V gene lost 1 base and the J gene lost 8 bases, with 15 bases spanning the gap. DNA for the CDR3: TGTGCCATCAGTGAGTGGGCAGGGGAGAGAGACATTCAGTACTTC. Protein: CAISEWAGERDIQYF.

The V and J genes are TRBV27 and TRBJ2-1; either TRBD1 or TRBD2 may fit D (6 bases each). This CDR3 is built from 16 residues. V was pared by 5 bases and J by 0 bases, with 14 bases between. Germline V CDR1 and CDR2: MNHEY, SMNVEV (reference sequence). Here the CDR3 reads CASSTRRGSSYNEQFF. CDR3 coding DNA: TGTGCCAGCAGTACCCGGAGGGGGAGCTCCTACAATGAGCAGTTCTTC.

V usage is TRBV30 and J usage is TRBJ1-5, with unresolved D. Germline V gene lookup returns CDR1 GTSNPN and CDR2 SVGIG (reference sequence). With 0 bases removed from V and 0 bases from J, the gap between germline ends came to 3 bases. This CDR3 is built from 13 residues. The CDR3 here is CAWSVHSNQPQHF. The CDR3 bases are TGTGCCTGGAGTGTACATAGCAATCAGCCCCAGCATTTT. Supplemented by reference TRBV30 and TRBJ1-5, the full variable domain reads SQTIHQWPATLVQPVGSPLSLECTVEGTSNPNLYWYRQAAGRGLQLLFYSVGIGQISSEVPQNLSASRPQDRQFILSSKKLLLSDSGFYLCAWSVHSNQPQHFGDGTRLSIL.

This chain links TRBV27 with TRBJ2-7; D uncertain. Trimming cost V 7 bases and J 5 bases, with 15 bases left between them. Germline values: CDR1 MNHEY, CDR2 SMNVEV (reference sequence). This CDR3 has 13 amino acids. The CDR3 reads CASTSRFGHEQYF. CDR3 coding DNA: TGTGCCAGCACCTCGCGATTCGGGCACGAGCAGTACTTC.

Remarks on this clonotype: The junction shows a germline mismatch at one end, possibly a read error. This sequence joins TRBV3-1 and TRBJ2-1; TRBD1 matches at 9 bases. CDR3 length: 14 residues. CDR1 and CDR2 from the germline V gene are LGHDT and YNNKEL (reference sequence). CDR3 in amino acids: CVSSPGTGNTEQFF. DNA of the CDR3: TGTGTCAGCAGCCCCGGGACAGGGAACACTGAGCAGTTCTTC.